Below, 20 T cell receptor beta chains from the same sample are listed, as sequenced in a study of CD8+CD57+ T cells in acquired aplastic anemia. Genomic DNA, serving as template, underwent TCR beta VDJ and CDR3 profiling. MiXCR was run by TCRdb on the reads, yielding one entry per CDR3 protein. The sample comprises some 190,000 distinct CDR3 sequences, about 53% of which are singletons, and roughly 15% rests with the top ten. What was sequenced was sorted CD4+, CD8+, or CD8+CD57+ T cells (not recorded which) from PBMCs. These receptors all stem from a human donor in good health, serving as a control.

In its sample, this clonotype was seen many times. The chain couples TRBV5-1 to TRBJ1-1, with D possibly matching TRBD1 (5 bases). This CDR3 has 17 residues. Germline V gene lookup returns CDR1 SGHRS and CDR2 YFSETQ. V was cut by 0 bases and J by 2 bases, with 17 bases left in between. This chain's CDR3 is CASSLAVLGTGNTEAFF. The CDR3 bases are TGCGCCAGCAGCTTGGCGGTTCTGGGGACGGGTAACACTGAAGCTTTCTTT.

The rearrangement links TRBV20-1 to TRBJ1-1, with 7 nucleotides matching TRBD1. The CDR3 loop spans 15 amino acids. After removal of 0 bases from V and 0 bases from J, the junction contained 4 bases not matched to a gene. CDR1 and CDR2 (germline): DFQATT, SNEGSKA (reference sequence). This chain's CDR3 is CSARDGGGLNTEAFF. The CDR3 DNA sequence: TGCAGTGCTAGAGATGGAGGGGGCTTGAACACTGAAGCTTTCTTT.

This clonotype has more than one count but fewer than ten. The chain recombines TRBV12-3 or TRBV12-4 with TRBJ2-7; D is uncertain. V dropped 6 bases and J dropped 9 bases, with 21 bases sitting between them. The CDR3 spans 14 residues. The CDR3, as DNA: TGTGCCAGCAGCCGCACGCGTTCTGGGGATGGGCAGTACTTC. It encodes CASSRTRSGDGQYF.

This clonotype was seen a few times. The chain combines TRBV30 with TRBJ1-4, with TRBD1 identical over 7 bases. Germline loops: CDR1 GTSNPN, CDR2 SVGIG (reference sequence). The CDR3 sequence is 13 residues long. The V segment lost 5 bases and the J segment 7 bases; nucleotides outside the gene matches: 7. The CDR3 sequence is CAWSIQGGEKLFF. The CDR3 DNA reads TGTGCCTGGTCGATCCAGGGGGGTGAAAAACTGTTTTTT.

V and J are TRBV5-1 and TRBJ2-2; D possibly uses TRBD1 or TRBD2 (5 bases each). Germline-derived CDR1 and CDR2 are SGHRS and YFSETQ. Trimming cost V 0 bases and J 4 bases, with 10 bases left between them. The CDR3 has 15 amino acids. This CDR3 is CASSLVPGSTGELFF. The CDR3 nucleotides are TGCGCCAGCAGCTTGGTTCCAGGGAGCACCGGGGAGCTGTTTTTT.

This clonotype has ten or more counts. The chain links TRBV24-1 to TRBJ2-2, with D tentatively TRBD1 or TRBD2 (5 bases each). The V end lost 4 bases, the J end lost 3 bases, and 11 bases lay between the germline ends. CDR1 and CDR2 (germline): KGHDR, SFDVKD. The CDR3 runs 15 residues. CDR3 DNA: TGTGCCACCAGTGAGCACGGGACGGACACCGGGGAGCTGTTTTTT. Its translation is CATSEHGTDTGELFF.

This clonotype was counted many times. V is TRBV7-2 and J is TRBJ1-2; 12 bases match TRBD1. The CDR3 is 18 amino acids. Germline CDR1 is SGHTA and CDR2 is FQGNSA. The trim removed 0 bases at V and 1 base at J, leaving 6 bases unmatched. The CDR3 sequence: CASSLAPGQGASNYGYTF. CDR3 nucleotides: TGTGCCAGCAGCTTAGCCCCGGGACAGGGGGCGAGTAACTATGGCTACACCTTC.

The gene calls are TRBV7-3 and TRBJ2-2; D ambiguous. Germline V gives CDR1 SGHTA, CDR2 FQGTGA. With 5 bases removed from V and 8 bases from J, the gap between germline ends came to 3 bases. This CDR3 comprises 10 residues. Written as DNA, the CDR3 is TGTGCCAGCAGCGAAGGGGAGCTGTTTTTT. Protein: CASSEGELFF.

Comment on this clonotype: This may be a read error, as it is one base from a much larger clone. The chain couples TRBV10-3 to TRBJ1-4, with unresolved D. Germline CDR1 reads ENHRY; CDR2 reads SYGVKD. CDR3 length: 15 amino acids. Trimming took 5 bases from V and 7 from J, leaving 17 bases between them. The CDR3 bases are TGTGCCATCAGTTTCACCTGGCTTCCAGGTGAAAAACTGTTTTTT. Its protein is CAISFTWLPGEKLFF.

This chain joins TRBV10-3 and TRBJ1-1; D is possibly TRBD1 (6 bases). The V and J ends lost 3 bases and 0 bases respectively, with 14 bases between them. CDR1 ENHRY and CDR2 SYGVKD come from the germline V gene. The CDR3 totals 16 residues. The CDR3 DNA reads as TGTGCCATCAGTGATAAACAGGGTGCCATGAACACTGAAGCTTTCTTT. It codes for CAISDKQGAMNTEAFF.

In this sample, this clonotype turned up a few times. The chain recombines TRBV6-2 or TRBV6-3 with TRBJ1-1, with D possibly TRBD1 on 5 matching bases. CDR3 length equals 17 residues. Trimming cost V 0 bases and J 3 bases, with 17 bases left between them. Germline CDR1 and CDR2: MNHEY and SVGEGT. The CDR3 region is CASSYSTLGGVDTEAFF. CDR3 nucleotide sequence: TGTGCCAGCAGTTACTCGACCTTGGGGGGGGTGGACACTGAAGCTTTCTTT.

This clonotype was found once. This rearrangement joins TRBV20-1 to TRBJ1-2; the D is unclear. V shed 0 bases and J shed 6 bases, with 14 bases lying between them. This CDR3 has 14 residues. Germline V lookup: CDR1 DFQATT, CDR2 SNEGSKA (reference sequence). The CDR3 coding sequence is TGCAGTGCTAGAGAAGTCAGGAGAGTGGATGGCTACACCTTC. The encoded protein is CSAREVRRVDGYTF.

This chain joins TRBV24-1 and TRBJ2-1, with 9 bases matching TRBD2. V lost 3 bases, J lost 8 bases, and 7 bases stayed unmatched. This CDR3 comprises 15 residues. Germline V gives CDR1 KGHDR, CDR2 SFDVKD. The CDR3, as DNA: TGTGCCACCAGTGATATTGGTAGCGGGAGAGATGAGCAGTTCTTC. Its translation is CATSDIGSGRDEQFF.

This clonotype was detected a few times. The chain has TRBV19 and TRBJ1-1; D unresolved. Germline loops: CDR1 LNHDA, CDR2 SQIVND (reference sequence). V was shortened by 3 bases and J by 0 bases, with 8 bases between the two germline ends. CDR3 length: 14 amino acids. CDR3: CASSIARLNTEAFF. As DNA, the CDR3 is TGTGCCAGTAGTATCGCTAGGCTGAACACTGAAGCTTTCTTT.

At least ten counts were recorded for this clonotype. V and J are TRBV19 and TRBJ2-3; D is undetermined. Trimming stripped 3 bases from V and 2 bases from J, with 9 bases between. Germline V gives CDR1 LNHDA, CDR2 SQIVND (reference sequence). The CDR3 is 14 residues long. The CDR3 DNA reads TGTGCCAGTAGTATTTCTACAGTCACAGATACGCAGTATTTT. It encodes CASSISTVTDTQYF.

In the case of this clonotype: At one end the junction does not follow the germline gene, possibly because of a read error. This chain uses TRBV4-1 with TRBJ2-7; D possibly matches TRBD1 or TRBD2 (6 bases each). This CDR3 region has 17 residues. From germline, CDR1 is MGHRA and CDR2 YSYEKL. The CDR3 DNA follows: TGTGCCAGCAGCCAAGCCGGAGTGGGGGGCCCCTTCTACGAGCAGTACTTC. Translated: CASSQAGVGGPFYEQYF.

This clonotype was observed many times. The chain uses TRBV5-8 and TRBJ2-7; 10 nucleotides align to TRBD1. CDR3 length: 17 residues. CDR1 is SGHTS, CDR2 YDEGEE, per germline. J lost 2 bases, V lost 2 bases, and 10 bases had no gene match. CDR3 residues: CASSFTTGTGAPYEQYF. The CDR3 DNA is TGTGCCAGCAGCTTTACCACCGGGACAGGGGCCCCCTACGAGCAGTACTTC.

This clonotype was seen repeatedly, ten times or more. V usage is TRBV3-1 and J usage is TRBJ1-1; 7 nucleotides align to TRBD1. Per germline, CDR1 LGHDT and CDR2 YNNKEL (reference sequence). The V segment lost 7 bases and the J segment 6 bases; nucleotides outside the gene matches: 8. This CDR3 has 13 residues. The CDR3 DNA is TGTGCCAGCAATTACAGGGGTGGGGCTGAAGCTTTCTTT. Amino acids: CASNYRGGAEAFF.

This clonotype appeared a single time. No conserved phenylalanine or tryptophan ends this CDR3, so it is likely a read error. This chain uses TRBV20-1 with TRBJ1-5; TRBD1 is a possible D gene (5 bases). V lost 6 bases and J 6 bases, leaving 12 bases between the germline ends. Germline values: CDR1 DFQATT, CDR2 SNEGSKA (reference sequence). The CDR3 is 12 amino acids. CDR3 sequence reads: CSAVGDSQPQHL. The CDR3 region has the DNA TGCAGTGCAGTGGGGGATAGTCAGCCCCAGCATCTT.

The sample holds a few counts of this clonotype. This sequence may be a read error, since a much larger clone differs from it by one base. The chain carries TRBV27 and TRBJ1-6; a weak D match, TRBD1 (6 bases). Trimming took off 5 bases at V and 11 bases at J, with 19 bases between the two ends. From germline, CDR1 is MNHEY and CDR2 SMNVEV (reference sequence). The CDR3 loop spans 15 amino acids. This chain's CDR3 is CASSPFRDTTTPLHF. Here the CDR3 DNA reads TGTGCCAGCAGTCCCTTCCGGGACACCACTACACCCCTCCACTTT.